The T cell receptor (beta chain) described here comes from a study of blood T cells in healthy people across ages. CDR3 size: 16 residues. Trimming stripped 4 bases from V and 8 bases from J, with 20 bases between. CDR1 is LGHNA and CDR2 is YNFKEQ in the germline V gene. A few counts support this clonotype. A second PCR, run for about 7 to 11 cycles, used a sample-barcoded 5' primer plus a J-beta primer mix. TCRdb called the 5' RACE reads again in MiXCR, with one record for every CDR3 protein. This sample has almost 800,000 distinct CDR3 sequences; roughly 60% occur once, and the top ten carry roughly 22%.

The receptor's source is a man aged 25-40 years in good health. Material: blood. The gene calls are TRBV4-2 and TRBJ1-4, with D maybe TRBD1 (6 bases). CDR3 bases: TGTGCCAGCAGCCGGTATTTCGGGACAAACTCGGAAAAACTGTTTTTT. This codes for CASSRYFGTNSEKLFF.